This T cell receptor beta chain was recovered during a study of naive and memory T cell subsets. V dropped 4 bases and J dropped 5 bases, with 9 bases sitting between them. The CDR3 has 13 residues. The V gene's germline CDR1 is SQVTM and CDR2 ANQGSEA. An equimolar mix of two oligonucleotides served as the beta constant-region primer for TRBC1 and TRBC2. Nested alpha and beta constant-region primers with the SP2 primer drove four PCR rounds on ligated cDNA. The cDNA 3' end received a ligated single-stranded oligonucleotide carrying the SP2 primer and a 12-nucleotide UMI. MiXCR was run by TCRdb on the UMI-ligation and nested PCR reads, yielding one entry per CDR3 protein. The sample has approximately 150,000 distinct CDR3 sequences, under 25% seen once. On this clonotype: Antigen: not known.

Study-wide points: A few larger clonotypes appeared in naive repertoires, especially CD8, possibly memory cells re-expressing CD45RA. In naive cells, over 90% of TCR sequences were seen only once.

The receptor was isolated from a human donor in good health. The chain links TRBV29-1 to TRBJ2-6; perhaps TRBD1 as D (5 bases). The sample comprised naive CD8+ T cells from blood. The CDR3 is CSVGQGRANVLTF. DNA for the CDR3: TGCAGCGTTGGGCAGGGAAGGGCCAACGTCCTGACTTTC. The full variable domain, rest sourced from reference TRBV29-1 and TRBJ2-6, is SAVISQKPSRDICQRGTSLTIQCQVDSQVTMMFWYRQQPGQSLTLIATANQGSEATYESGFVIDKFPISRPNLTFSTLTVSNMSPEDSSIYLCSVGQGRANVLTFGAGSRLTVL.